Shown below are 23 T cell receptor beta chains from a single sample sequenced in a study of tumor T cells in aggressive B-cell lymphoma. The data were produced by immunoSEQ multiplex PCR, yet TCRdb's version contains in-frame clones alone and is incomplete. The table shows some 3,200 clones, with about 94% occurring only once. The specimen was tumor tissue. The receptors were sampled from an adult with diffuse large B cell lymphoma.

This chain links TRBV4-1 with TRBJ1-5; D unresolved. Between the trimmed V and J ends, which lost 0 bases and 4 bases, there was a span of 4 bases. The CDR3 is 13 residues long. The germline V gene has CDR1 MGHRA and CDR2 YSYEKL. The CDR3 nucleotides are TGCGCCAGCAGCCAAGACAGGAATCAGCCCCAGCATTTT. Its translation is CASSQDRNQPQHF.

The genes are TRBV20-1 and TRBJ2-7; no firm D call. Germline V gene sequence: CDR1 DFQATT, CDR2 SNEGSKA (reference sequence). Trimming pared 6 bases from V and 1 base from J, leaving 7 bases between. The CDR3 totals 11 residues. The CDR3 is CSARQSYEQYF. For the CDR3, the DNA is TGCAGTGCCCGTCAGTCCTACGAGCAGTACTTC.

The genes are TRBV28 and TRBJ2-2; D is unresolved. This CDR3 is 14 amino acids long. Trimming removed 1 base at V and 3 bases at J, with 6 bases between. CDR1 is MDHEN and CDR2 is SYDVKM in the germline V gene. The CDR3 DNA reads as TGTGCCAGCAGTTTATACTCCTACACCGGGGAGCTGTTTTTT. Translated, it gives CASSLYSYTGELFF.

In its sample, this clone was seen once. This CDR3 is CASNPAGQGREKLFF. The DNA of the CDR3 is TGTGCCAGTAACCCGGCGGGACAGGGCCGAGAAAAACTGTTTTTT. V is TRBV19 and J is TRBJ1-4, with 9 bases aligning to TRBD1. The V gene's germline CDR1 is LNHDA and CDR2 SQIVND (reference sequence). CDR3 length: 15 residues. The J segment lost 8 bases and the V segment lost 7 bases, leaving 11 bases of the junction unmatched.

The chain carries TRBV27 and TRBJ2-7; 10 nucleotides agree with TRBD1. Germline trimming cut 4 bases from V and 5 bases from J; bases unmatched to any gene: 2. This CDR3 is 13 amino acids long. The germline V gene has CDR1 MNHEY and CDR2 SMNVEV (reference sequence). Here the CDR3 DNA reads TGTGCCAGCAGTTCCGGACAGGGGGACGAGCAGTACTTC. Translating it yields CASSSGQGDEQYF.

This chain uses TRBV19 with TRBJ2-2, with D maybe TRBD2 (6 bases). Germline V gene sequence: CDR1 LNHDA, CDR2 SQIVND (reference sequence). CDR3 size: 14 residues. Trimming shortened V by 5 bases and J by 4 bases, and 11 bases separated the two germline ends. Here the CDR3 DNA reads TGTGCCAGTAGTTCGGGACTTATCACCGGGGAGCTGTTTTTT. This encodes CASSSGLITGELFF.

The chain combines TRBV5-1 with TRBJ2-3; D remains ambiguous. CDR1 is SGHRS, CDR2 YFSETQ, per germline. The V gene lost 4 bases and the J gene lost 2 bases, with 11 bases spanning the gap. The CDR3 covers 14 residues. The CDR3 is CASSQYSHTDTQYF. CDR3 coding DNA: TGCGCCAGCAGCCAATACAGCCACACAGATACGCAGTATTTT.

Worth noting for this clone: One end of the junction does not line up with germline, which may come from a read error. The rearrangement joins TRBV19 to TRBJ2-7; 8 bases agree with TRBD1. The CDR3 sequence is 15 residues long. Germline V gene lookup returns CDR1 LNHDA and CDR2 SQIVND (reference sequence). DNA for the CDR3: TGTGCCAGTAGTATGTTGGGGACAGGCCAATACGGGCAGTACTTC. Amino acids: CASSMLGTGQYGQYF. The variable domain in full, with the rest retrieved from reference TRBV19 and TRBJ2-7, is DGGITQSPKYLFRKEGQNVTLSCEQNLNHDAMYWYRQDPGQGLRLIYYSQIVNDFQKGDIAEGYSVSREKKESFPLTVTSAQKNPTAFYLCASSMLGTGQYGQYFGPGTRLTVT.

The J gene is TRBJ2-1, the V gene TRBV30, with 9 bases aligning to TRBD2. The germline CDR1 and CDR2 sequences are GTSNPN and SVGIG (reference sequence). V shed 0 bases and J 4 bases; nucleotides not matched to a gene: 7. The CDR3 consists of 16 residues. In nucleotides, the CDR3 is TGTGCCTGGAGTGTTCCCCTAGCGGGGACATACAATGAGCAGTTCTTC. It yields the protein CAWSVPLAGTYNEQFF.

CDR3 in DNA: TGTGCCAGCAGTTTATCCCCCACAGGGATCTATGGCTACACCTTC. This sequence encodes CASSLSPTGIYGYTF. The rearrangement links TRBV28 to TRBJ1-2; D possibly corresponds to TRBD1 (6 bases). CDR1 is MDHEN, CDR2 SYDVKM, per germline. The CDR3 is 15 amino acids. V was clipped by 1 base and J by 4 bases, with 13 bases between them.

This clone came up a few times. V and J are TRBV18 and TRBJ1-4, with TRBD1 matching 10 bases. CDR1 and CDR2 from the germline V gene are KGHSH and LQKENI. J lost 7 bases, V lost 6 bases, and 5 bases had no gene match. This CDR3 has 14 amino acids. The CDR3 sequence: CASSPGQGTEKLFF. DNA of the CDR3: TGTGCCAGCTCCCCGGGACAGGGGACTGAAAAACTGTTTTTT. Full variable domain (outside the CDR3, taken from reference TRBV18 and TRBJ1-4): NAGVMQNPRHLVRRRGQEARLRCSPMKGHSHVYWYRQLPEEGLKFMVYLQKENIIDESGMPKERFSAEFPKEGPSILRIQQVVRGDSAAYFCASSPGQGTEKLFFGSGTQLSVL.

CDR3 protein: CASSIGDSGYTF. CDR3 DNA: TGTGCCAGTAGTATAGGGGACAGCGGCTACACCTTC. The V call is TRBV19, the J call TRBJ1-2, with 7 bases lining up with TRBD1. The germline V gene encodes CDR1 LNHDA and CDR2 SQIVND (reference sequence). This CDR3 region has 12 residues. The V and J ends lost 1 base and 8 bases, in that order; junction bases with no gene match: 1.

J is TRBJ2-2 and V is TRBV5-1; 14 nucleotides agree with TRBD2. J lost 5 bases, V lost 0 bases, and 3 bases had no gene match. This CDR3 has 17 amino acids. Looked up from germline, CDR1 is SGHRS and CDR2 is YFSETQ. In nucleotides, the CDR3 is TGCGCCAGCAGCTTGGGACTAGCGGGAGGGCCTACCGGGGAGCTGTTTTTT. Translation: CASSLGLAGGPTGELFF.

V gene TRBV6-1 combines with J gene TRBJ2-4; D perhaps matches TRBD1 (5 bases). Germline V gives CDR1 MNHNS, CDR2 SASEGT. CDR3 length equals 13 residues. V lost 3 bases, J lost 6 bases, and 9 bases lay in between. DNA of the CDR3: TGTGCCAGCAGTGACAGGGAAGGAAACATTCAGTACTTC. This gives the protein CASSDREGNIQYF.

The rearrangement uses TRBV18 and TRBJ2-2, with D maybe TRBD2 (5 bases). V was shortened by 8 bases and J by 4 bases, with 11 bases between the two germline ends. The CDR3 loop spans 13 amino acids. Germline values: CDR1 KGHSH, CDR2 LQKENI. The CDR3 DNA follows: TGTGCCAGCCGCGGACGGGGCACCGGGGAGCTGTTTTTT. This gives the protein CASRGRGTGELFF.

The rearrangement joins TRBV4-2 to TRBJ2-2; D is unresolved. Germline-derived CDR1 and CDR2 are LGHNA and YNFKEQ. The CDR3 sequence is 14 residues long. Trimming shortened V by 7 bases and J by 7 bases, and 16 bases separated the two germline ends. The CDR3 nucleotides are TGTGCCAGCACCCCCAGCGTTCCGGACGGGGAGCTGTTTTTT. It translates to CASTPSVPDGELFF.

V usage is TRBV29-1 and J usage is TRBJ1-1, with a weak D call TRBD1 (5 bases). Trimming took 3 bases from V and 5 from J, leaving 16 bases between them. Germline V gives CDR1 SQVTM, CDR2 ANQGSEA. This CDR3 is 14 amino acids long. CDR3 protein: CSVDYRGVQTEAFF. Here the CDR3 DNA reads TGCAGCGTTGACTACCGGGGGGTTCAAACTGAAGCTTTCTTT. The complete variable domain, with remaining parts taken from reference TRBV29-1 and TRBJ1-1, reads SAVISQKPSRDICQRGTSLTIQCQVDSQVTMMFWYRQQPGQSLTLIATANQGSEATYESGFVIDKFPISRPNLTFSTLTVSNMSPEDSSIYLCSVDYRGVQTEAFFGQGTRLTVV.

This clone was found once. The limits of the CDR3 on the DNA are not certain, so only TCRdb's listed CDR3 is given. The CDR3 protein is CASSTSGGLTYEQYF. The chain uses TRBV28 and TRBJ2-7; whether TRBD2, the table's D call, matches the DNA was not checked. A total of 15 residues make up the CDR3, ends included. Germline assignment: CDR1 MDHEN and CDR2 SYDVKM.

The J gene is TRBJ1-3, the V gene TRBV15; the D is unclear. V dropped 4 bases and J dropped 4 bases, with 20 bases sitting between them. The CDR3 extends over 17 amino acids. Germline CDR1 LNHNV, CDR2 YYDKDF (reference sequence). CDR3 residues: CATSTRTPGKGGNTIYF. CDR3 DNA sequence: TGTGCCACCAGCACCCGAACACCGGGGAAAGGAGGAAACACCATATATTTT.

The chain couples TRBV5-5 to TRBJ2-7, with 8 bases lining up with TRBD1. The trim removed 3 bases at V and 3 bases at J, leaving 5 bases unmatched. This CDR3 has 14 amino acids. CDR1 is SGHKS and CDR2 is YYEKEE in the germline V gene (reference sequence). The DNA for the CDR3 is TGTGCCAGCAGCTCTACGGGACAGGTCTACGAGCAGTACTTC. Its translation is CASSSTGQVYEQYF.

The rearrangement joins TRBV9 to TRBJ1-2; D is uncertain. V was trimmed by 4 bases and J by 4 bases, leaving 11 bases between them. Germline CDR1 and CDR2: SGDLS and YYNGEE. The CDR3 is 13 amino acids. In DNA form, the CDR3 reads TGTGCCAGCAGCCTATCCGGGGTCTATGGCTACACCTTC. Its protein is CASSLSGVYGYTF.

The chain has TRBV5-1 and TRBJ2-3, with unresolved D. V lost 3 bases and J lost 3, with 5 bases in between. Per germline, CDR1 SGHRS and CDR2 YFSETQ. The CDR3 loop spans 12 amino acids. CDR3 in DNA: TGCGCCAGCAGCTCCTATACAGATACGCAGTATTTT. Its translation: CASSSYTDTQYF.

V and J are TRBV2 and TRBJ2-5; TRBD1 might be the D (6 bases). Germline V lookup: CDR1 SNHLY, CDR2 FYNNEI. Trimming pared 6 bases from V and 7 bases from J, leaving 18 bases between. The CDR3 is 14 residues long. CDR3 coding DNA: TGTGCCAGCAGAACTACCACGATAGGGGGGACCCAGTACTTC. Translating gives CASRTTTIGGTQYF.